This T cell receptor (beta chain) is drawn from a study of shared clonotypes between healthy human individuals. The data were produced by immunoSEQ multiplex PCR, yet TCRdb's version contains in-frame clones alone and is incomplete. The sample has 95,000 to 120,000 clones, 68% seen once. This CDR3 is built from 15 residues. Deletions cut 3 bases from V and 2 bases from J, with 14 bases between. Germline V gives CDR1 LNHDA, CDR2 SQIVND (reference sequence). With regard to this clone: Its antigen is as yet unknown.

Study-wide results and limits: When naive CD4 clonotypes were compared across several donors, 4% to 6.5% were shared. Richness estimates generally favored naive over memory subsets.

The specimen sequenced was memory CD8+ T cells sorted from blood. The sample's subset: CD45RO+ cells pooled with CCR7-negative TemRA cells. The chain combines TRBV19 with TRBJ2-7, with D possibly called TRBD1 or TRBD2 (5 bases each). This TCR derives from a woman in her 30s in good health. The CDR3 protein is CASSIGTYATYEQYF. In DNA, the CDR3 is TGTGCCAGTAGTATCGGGACCTATGCCACCTACGAGCAGTACTTC.